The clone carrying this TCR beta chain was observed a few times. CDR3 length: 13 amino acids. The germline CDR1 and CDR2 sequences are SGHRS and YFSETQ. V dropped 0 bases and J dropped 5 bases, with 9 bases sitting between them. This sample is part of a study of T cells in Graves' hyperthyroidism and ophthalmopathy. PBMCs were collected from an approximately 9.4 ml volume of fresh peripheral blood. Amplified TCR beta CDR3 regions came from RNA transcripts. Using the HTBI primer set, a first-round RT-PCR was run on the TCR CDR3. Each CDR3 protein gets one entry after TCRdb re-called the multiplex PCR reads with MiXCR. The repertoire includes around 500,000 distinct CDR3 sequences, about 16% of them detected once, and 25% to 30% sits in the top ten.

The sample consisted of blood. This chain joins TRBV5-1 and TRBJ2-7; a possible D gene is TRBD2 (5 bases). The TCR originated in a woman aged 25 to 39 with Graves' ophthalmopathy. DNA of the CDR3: TGCGCCAGCAGCTTGGGCATCGGGAACGAGCAGTACTTC. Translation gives CASSLGIGNEQYF. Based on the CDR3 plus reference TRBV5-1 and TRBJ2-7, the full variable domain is KAGVTQTPRYLIKTRGQQVTLSCSPISGHRSVSWYQQTPGQGLQFLFEYFSETQRNKGNFPGRFSGRQFSNSRSEMNVSTLELGDSALYLCASSLGIGNEQYFGPGTRLTVT.